Below are 15 T cell receptor beta chains sequenced from a single sample in a study of blood T cell repertoires in COVID-19. The data were produced by immunoSEQ multiplex PCR, yet TCRdb's version contains in-frame clones alone and is incomplete. This table has about 230,000 clones, approximately 80% appearing once. The sequenced material came from peripheral blood. The source is a woman in her thirties or forties who had recovered from COVID-19.

CDR3: CASSQDWRDQPQHF. CDR3 nucleotides: TGTGCCAGCAGCCAAGATTGGCGGGATCAGCCCCAGCATTTT. The chain combines TRBV4-2 with TRBJ1-5, with D unresolved. The ends were cut back, 0 bases at V and 5 bases at J, with 8 bases in the middle. The CDR3 loop spans 14 amino acids. CDR1 is LGHNA and CDR2 is YNFKEQ in the germline V gene.

This chain joins TRBV6-2 or TRBV6-3 and TRBJ1-2, with TRBD1 matching 9 bases. J gave up 3 bases and V 4 bases, and 12 bases lay outside the gene matches. The CDR3 consists of 17 residues. Germline-derived CDR1 and CDR2 are MNHEY and SVGEGT. This chain's CDR3 is CASSLLLSRTGDYGYTF. For the CDR3, the DNA is TGTGCCAGCAGTTTATTGCTCAGCCGGACAGGGGACTATGGCTACACCTTC.

The chain couples TRBV29-1 to TRBJ2-3; tentative D call: TRBD1 (6 bases). CDR1 SQVTM and CDR2 ANQGSEA come from the germline V gene. The CDR3 runs 15 residues. The germline V and J ends were trimmed by 6 bases and 0 bases, with 16 bases remaining between them. In DNA form, the CDR3 reads TGCAGCGTCAGGACAGACCATTCTAGCACAGATACGCAGTATTTT. This codes for CSVRTDHSSTDTQYF.

The chain combines TRBV15 with TRBJ2-3; D call uncertain. The germline CDR1 and CDR2 sequences are LNHNV and YYDKDF (reference sequence). CDR3 length equals 14 residues. Trimming removed 0 bases from V and 3 bases from J, with 7 bases in between. CDR3 loop: CATSRDLRTDTQYF. CDR3 coding DNA: TGTGCCACCAGCAGAGATCTTAGAACAGATACGCAGTATTTT.

The chain has TRBV25-1 and TRBJ1-2, with 11 bases fitting TRBD1. V trimming: 3 bases; J trimming: 7 bases; junction bases outside the gene matches: 10. Germline CDR1 is MGHDK and CDR2 is SYGVNS. The CDR3 totals 16 residues. CDR3 loop: CASSDPREGTGGGYTF. In DNA, the CDR3 is TGTGCCAGCAGTGACCCAAGGGAGGGGACAGGGGGTGGCTACACCTTC.

The V call is TRBV7-2, the J call TRBJ2-1; 8 bases agree with TRBD1. The CDR3 spans 15 residues. Per germline, CDR1 SGHTA and CDR2 FQGNSA. V lost 5 bases to trimming and J lost 7 bases; unmatched junction nucleotides: 10. CDR3 residues: CASSARTGYRNEQFF. CDR3 coding DNA: TGTGCCAGCAGCGCCAGGACAGGGTATAGGAATGAGCAGTTCTTC.

This clone was seen more than once but under ten times. The chain has TRBV2 and TRBJ1-2; 7 nucleotides match TRBD1. CDR3 length equals 15 residues. Trimming cost V 4 bases and J 3 bases; bases outside gene matches: 8. The germline CDR1 and CDR2 sequences are SNHLY and FYNNEI. The CDR3 loop reads CASSALGGSDYGYTF. CDR3 sequence (DNA): TGTGCCAGCAGTGCCCTAGGGGGCTCCGACTATGGCTACACCTTC. Using reference TRBV2 and TRBJ1-2 for the parts outside the CDR3, the full variable domain is EPEVTQTPSHQVTQMGQEVILRCVPISNHLYFYWYRQILGQKVEFLVSFYNNEISEKSEIFDDQFSVERPDGSNFTLKIRSTKLEDSAMYFCASSALGGSDYGYTFGSGTRLTVV.

This sequence joins TRBV27 and TRBJ2-7, with TRBD1 as a possible D gene (5 bases). Trimming removed 6 bases at V and 2 bases at J, with 17 bases between. CDR3 length equals 15 residues. Germline V lookup: CDR1 MNHEY, CDR2 SMNVEV (reference sequence). CDR3 loop: CASRQVTAGPYEQYF. The CDR3 region has the DNA TGTGCCAGCAGACAGGTTACTGCAGGTCCCTACGAGCAGTACTTC.

This sequence joins TRBV7-2 and TRBJ1-5; D is possibly TRBD1 (6 bases). CDR3 size: 16 residues. V gave up 3 bases and J gave up 6 bases, with 18 bases separating them. Germline CDR1 is SGHTA and CDR2 is FQGNSA. The CDR3 DNA sequence: TGTGCCAGCAGCTTCGTCAGCGGCGGGGGCCCTCAGCCCCAGCATTTT. Protein: CASSFVSGGGPQPQHF.

This clone showed up just once. V usage is TRBV7-2 and J usage is TRBJ2-2; D is unclear. Deletions cut 2 bases from V and 5 bases from J, with 6 bases between. Germline CDR1 is SGHTA and CDR2 is FQGNSA. This CDR3 comprises 13 residues. CDR3 protein: CASSLMSTGELFF. The CDR3 nucleotides are TGTGCCAGCAGCTTAATGTCGACCGGGGAGCTGTTTTTT.

This chain uses TRBV28 with TRBJ1-1; no clear D. V lost 7 bases to trimming and J lost 5 bases, with 11 bases between them. Germline CDR1 and CDR2: MDHEN and SYDVKM. The CDR3 covers 12 residues. CDR3 nucleotide sequence: TGTGCCAGCAACAGTGGGCGTACTGAAGCTTTCTTT. Protein product: CASNSGRTEAFF.

The chain carries TRBV10-2 and TRBJ2-7, with D tentatively TRBD1 (6 bases). The CDR3 totals 14 residues. V lost 5 bases, J lost 3 bases, and 14 bases lay in between. Germline CDR1 and CDR2: WSHSY and SAAADI. The CDR3 region is CASSPNGQNYEQYF. CDR3 nucleotides: TGCGCCAGCAGTCCTAACGGACAGAACTACGAGCAGTACTTC.

J is TRBJ1-2 and V is TRBV19, with D unresolved. The V gene lost 3 bases and the J gene lost 7 bases, with 12 bases spanning the gap. This CDR3 spans 13 amino acids. The germline V gene encodes CDR1 LNHDA and CDR2 SQIVND (reference sequence). The CDR3 coding sequence is TGTGCCAGTAGTATGAGGTTTGAAGCTGGCTACACCTTC. Protein: CASSMRFEAGYTF. Full variable domain (outside the CDR3, taken from reference TRBV19 and TRBJ1-2): DGGITQSPKYLFRKEGQNVTLSCEQNLNHDAMYWYRQDPGQGLRLIYYSQIVNDFQKGDIAEGYSVSREKKESFPLTVTSAQKNPTAFYLCASSMRFEAGYTFGSGTRLTVV.

The chain joins TRBV18 to TRBJ2-3; no clear D gene. The CDR3 is 15 amino acids. Germline CDR1 KGHSH, CDR2 LQKENI. The V end was cut by 2 bases, the J end by 0 bases, with 9 bases between. DNA of the CDR3: TGTGCCAGCTCACCAGGGCAGGCTAGCACAGATACGCAGTATTTT. This codes for CASSPGQASTDTQYF. Drawing the rest from reference TRBV18 and TRBJ2-3, the complete variable domain is NAGVMQNPRHLVRRRGQEARLRCSPMKGHSHVYWYRQLPEEGLKFMVYLQKENIIDESGMPKERFSAEFPKEGPSILRIQQVVRGDSAAYFCASSPGQASTDTQYFGPGTRLTVL.

This chain uses TRBV28 with TRBJ2-7; 9 bases map to TRBD2. V was clipped by 6 bases and J by 5 bases; unmatched bases: 11. The CDR3 consists of 15 residues. Germline values: CDR1 MDHEN, CDR2 SYDVKM. CDR3: CASSLGGGVLDEQYF. The CDR3 region has the DNA TGTGCCAGCAGCCTGGGCGGGGGGGTCCTGGACGAGCAGTACTTC.